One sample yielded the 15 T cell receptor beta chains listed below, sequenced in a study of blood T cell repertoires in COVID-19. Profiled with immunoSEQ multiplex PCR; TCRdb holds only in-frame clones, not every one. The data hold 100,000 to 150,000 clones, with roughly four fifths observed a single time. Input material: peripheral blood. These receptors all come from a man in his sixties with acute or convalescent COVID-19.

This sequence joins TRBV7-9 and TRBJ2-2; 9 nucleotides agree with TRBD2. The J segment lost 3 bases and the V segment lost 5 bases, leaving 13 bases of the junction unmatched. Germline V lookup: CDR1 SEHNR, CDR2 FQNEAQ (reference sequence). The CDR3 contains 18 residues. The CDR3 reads CASSRLGAGGHDTGELFF. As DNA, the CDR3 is TGTGCCAGCAGCCGCTTGGGGGCGGGAGGGCACGACACCGGGGAGCTGTTTTTT. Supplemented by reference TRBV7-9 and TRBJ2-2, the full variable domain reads DTGVSQNPRHKITKRGQNVTFRCDPISEHNRLYWYRQTLGQGPEFLTYFQNEAQLEKSRLLSDRFSAERPKGSFSTLEIQRTEQGDSAMYLCASSRLGAGGHDTGELFFGEGSRLTVL.

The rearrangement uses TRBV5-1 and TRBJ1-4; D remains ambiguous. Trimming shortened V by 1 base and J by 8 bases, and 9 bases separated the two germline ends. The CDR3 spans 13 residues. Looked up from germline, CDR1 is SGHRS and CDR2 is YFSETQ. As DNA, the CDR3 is TGCGCCAGCAGCTTGAGTCAGGCGGAAAAACTGTTTTTT. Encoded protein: CASSLSQAEKLFF.

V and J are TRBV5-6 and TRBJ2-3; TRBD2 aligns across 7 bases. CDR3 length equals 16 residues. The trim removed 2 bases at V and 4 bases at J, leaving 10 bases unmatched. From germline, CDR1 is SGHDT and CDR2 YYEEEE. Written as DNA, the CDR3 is TGTGCCAGCAGCTTAAAGTTAGCGGGTAGGTCAGATACGCAGTATTTT. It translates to CASSLKLAGRSDTQYF.

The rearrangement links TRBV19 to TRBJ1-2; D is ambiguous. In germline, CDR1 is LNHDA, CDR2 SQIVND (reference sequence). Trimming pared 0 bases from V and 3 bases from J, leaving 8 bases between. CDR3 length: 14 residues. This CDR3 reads CASSIEGGHYGYTF. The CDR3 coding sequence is TGTGCCAGTAGTATAGAGGGAGGGCACTATGGCTACACCTTC.

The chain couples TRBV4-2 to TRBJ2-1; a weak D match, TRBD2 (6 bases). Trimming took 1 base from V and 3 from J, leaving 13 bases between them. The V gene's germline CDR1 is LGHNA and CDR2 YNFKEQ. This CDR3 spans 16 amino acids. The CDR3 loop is CASSQVSGGVYNEQFF. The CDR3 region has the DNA TGTGCCAGCAGCCAAGTATCGGGCGGGGTCTACAATGAGCAGTTCTTC.

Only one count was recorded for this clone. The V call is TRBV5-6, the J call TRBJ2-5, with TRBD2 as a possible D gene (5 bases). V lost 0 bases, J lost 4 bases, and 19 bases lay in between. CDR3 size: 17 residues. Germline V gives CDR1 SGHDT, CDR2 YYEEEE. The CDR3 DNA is TGTGCCAGCAGCTTGGCCGAGGGTTCTCAGGCCTTAGAGACCCAGTACTTC. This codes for CASSLAEGSQALETQYF. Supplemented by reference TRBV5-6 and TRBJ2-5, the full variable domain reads DAGVTQSPTHLIKTRGQQVTLRCSPKSGHDTVSWYQQALGQGPQFIFQYYEEEERQRGNFPDRFSGHQFPNYSSELNVNALLLGDSALYLCASSLAEGSQALETQYFGPGTRLLVL.

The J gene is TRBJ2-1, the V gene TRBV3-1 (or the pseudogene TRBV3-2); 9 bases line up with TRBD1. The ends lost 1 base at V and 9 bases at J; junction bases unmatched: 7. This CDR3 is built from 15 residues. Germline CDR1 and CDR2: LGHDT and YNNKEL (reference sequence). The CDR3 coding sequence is TGTGCCAGCAGCCAAGGCACAGGGGGCCCTTTTGAGCAGTTCTTC. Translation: CASSQGTGGPFEQFF.

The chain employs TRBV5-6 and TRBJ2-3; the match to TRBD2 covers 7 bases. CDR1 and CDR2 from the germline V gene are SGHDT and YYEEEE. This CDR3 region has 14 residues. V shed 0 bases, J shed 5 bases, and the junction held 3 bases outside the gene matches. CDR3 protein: CASSLDREEDTQYF. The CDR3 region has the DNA TGTGCCAGCAGCTTGGACCGGGAGGAAGATACGCAGTATTTT. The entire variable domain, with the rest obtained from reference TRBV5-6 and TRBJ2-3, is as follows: DAGVTQSPTHLIKTRGQQVTLRCSPKSGHDTVSWYQQALGQGPQFIFQYYEEEERQRGNFPDRFSGHQFPNYSSELNVNALLLGDSALYLCASSLDREEDTQYFGPGTRLTVL.

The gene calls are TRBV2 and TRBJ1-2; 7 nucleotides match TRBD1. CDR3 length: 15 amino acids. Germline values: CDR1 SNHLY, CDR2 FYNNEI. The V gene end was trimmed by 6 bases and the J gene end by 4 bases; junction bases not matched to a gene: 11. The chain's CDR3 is CASSGGRGSGYGYTF. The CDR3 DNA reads TGTGCCAGCAGCGGGGGCAGGGGGAGCGGCTATGGCTACACCTTC.

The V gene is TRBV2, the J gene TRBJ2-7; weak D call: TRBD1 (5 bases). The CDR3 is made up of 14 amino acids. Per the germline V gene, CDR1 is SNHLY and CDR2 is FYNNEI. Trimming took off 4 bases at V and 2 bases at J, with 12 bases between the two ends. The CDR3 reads CASSVRQGPYEQYF. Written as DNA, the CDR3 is TGTGCCAGCAGTGTTCGGCAGGGCCCCTACGAGCAGTACTTC.

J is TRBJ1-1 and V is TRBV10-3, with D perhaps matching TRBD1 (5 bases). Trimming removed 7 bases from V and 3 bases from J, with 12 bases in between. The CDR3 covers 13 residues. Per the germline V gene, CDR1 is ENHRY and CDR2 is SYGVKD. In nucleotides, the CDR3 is TGTGCCATCAAGGACATTTCATACACTGAAGCTTTCTTT. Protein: CAIKDISYTEAFF.

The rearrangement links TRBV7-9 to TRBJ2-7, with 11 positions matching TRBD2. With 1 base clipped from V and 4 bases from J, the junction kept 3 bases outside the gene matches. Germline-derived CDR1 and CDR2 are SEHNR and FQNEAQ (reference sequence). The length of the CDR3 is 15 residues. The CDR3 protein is CASSLGSGRAYEQYF. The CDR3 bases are TGTGCCAGCAGCTTAGGTAGCGGGAGGGCTTACGAGCAGTACTTC.

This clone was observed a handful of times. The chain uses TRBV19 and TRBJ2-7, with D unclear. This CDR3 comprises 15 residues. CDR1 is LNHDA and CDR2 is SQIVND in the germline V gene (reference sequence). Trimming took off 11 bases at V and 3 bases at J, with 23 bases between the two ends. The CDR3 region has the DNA TGTGCCGGCAGACGGCACTATCATAGAGACTACGAGCAGTACTTC. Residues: CAGRRHYHRDYEQYF.

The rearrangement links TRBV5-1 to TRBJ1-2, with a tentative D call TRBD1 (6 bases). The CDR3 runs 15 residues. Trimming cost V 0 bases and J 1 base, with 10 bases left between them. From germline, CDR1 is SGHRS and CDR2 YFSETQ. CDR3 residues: CASSLGTVSNYGYTF. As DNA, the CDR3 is TGCGCCAGCAGCTTGGGGACAGTGAGTAACTATGGCTACACCTTC.

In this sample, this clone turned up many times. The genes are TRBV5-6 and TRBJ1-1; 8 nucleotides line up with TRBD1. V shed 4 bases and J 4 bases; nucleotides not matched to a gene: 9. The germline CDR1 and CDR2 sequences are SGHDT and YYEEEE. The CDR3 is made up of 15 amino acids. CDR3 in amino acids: CASSILQGVSTEAFF. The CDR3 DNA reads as TGTGCCAGCAGCATATTACAGGGGGTGTCCACTGAAGCTTTCTTT.